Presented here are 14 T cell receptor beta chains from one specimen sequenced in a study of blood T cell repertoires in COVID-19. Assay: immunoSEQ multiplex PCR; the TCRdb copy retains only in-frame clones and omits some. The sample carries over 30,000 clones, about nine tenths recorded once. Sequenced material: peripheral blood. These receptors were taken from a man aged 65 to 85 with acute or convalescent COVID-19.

The chain's CDR3 is CASSLLGDGADTQYF. DNA of the CDR3: TGTGCCAGCAGCTTACTAGGAGATGGCGCAGATACGCAGTATTTT. This chain joins TRBV11-2 and TRBJ2-3, with D unresolved. The CDR3 spans 15 residues. The V end lost 2 bases, the J end lost 4 bases, and 13 bases lay between the germline ends. The germline V gene has CDR1 SGHAT and CDR2 FQNNGV.

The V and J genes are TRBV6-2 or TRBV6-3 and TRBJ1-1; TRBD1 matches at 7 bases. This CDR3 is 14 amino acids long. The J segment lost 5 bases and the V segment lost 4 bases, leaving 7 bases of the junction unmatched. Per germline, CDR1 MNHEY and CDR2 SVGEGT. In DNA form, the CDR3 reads TGTGCCAGCAGTTTTTCGCCAGGGGGAACTGAAGCTTTCTTT. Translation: CASSFSPGGTEAFF.

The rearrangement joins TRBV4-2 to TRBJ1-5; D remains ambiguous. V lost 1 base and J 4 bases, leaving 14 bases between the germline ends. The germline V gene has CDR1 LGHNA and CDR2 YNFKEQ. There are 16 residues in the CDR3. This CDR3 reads CASSQVARRNNQPQHF. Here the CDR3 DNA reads TGTGCCAGCAGCCAAGTAGCGCGAAGAAATAATCAGCCCCAGCATTTT.

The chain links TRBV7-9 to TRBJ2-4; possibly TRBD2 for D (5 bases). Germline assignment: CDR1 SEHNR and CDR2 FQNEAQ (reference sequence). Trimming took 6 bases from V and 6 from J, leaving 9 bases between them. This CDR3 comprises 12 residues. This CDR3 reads CASSQEGNIQYF. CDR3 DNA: TGTGCCAGCAGTCAAGAGGGAAACATTCAGTACTTC. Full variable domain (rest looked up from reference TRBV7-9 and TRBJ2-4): DTGVSQNPRHKITKRGQNVTFRCDPISEHNRLYWYRQTLGQGPEFLTYFQNEAQLEKSRLLSDRFSAERPKGSFSTLEIQRTEQGDSAMYLCASSQEGNIQYFGAGTRLSVL.

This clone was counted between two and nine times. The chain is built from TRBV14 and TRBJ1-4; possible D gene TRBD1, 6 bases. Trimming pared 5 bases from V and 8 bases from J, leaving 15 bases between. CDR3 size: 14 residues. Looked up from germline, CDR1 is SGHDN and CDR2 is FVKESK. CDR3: CASSYRGAEEKLFF. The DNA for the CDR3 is TGTGCCAGCAGCTACCGGGGGGCGGAGGAAAAACTGTTTTTT.

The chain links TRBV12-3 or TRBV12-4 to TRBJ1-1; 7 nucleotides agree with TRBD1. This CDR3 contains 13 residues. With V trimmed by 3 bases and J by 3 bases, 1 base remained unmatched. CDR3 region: CASSLGQYTEAFF. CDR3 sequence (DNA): TGTGCCAGCAGTTTGGGACAGTACACTGAAGCTTTCTTT.

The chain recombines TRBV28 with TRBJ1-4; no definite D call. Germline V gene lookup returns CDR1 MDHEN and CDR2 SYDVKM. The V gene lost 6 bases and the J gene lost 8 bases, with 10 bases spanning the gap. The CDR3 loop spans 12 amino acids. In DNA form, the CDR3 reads TGTGCCAGCAGACCCTCTAGCGAAAAACTGTTTTTT. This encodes CASRPSSEKLFF.

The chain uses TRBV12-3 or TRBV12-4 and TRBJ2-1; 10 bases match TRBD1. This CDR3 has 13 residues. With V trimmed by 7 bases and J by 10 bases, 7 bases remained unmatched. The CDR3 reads CASKGTGVYEQFF. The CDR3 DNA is TGTGCCAGCAAGGGGACAGGGGTTTACGAGCAGTTCTTC.

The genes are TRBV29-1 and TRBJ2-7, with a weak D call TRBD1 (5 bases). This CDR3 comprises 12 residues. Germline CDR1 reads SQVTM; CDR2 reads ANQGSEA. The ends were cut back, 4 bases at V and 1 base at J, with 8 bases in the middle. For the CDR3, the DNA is TGCAGCGTTGGGGGCCTTTCCTACGAGCAGTACTTC. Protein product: CSVGGLSYEQYF.

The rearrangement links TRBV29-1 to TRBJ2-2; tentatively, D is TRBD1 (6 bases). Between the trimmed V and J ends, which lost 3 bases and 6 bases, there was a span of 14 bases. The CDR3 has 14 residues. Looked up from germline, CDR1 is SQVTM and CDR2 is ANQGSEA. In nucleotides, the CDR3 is TGCAGCGTTGAGGCCAGGGGTAAGGCCGGGGAGCTGTTTTTT. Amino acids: CSVEARGKAGELFF.

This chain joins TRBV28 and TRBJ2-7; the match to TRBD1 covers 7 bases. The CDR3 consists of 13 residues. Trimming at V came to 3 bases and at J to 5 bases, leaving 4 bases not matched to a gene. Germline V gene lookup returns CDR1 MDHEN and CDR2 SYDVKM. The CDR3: CASSLTGYDEQYF. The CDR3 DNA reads TGTGCCAGCAGTTTGACAGGGTACGACGAGCAGTACTTC.

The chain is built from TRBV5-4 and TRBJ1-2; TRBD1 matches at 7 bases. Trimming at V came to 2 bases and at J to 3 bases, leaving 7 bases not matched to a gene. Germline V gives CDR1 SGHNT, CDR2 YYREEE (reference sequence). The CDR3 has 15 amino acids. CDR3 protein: CASSLEQGIDYGYTF. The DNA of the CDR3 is TGTGCCAGCAGCTTAGAACAGGGGATCGACTATGGCTACACCTTC. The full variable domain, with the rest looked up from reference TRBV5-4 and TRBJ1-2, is ETGVTQSPTHLIKTRGQQVTLRCSSQSGHNTVSWYQQALGQGPQFIFQYYREEENGRGNFPPRFSGLQFPNYSSELNVNALELDDSALYLCASSLEQGIDYGYTFGSGTRLTVV.

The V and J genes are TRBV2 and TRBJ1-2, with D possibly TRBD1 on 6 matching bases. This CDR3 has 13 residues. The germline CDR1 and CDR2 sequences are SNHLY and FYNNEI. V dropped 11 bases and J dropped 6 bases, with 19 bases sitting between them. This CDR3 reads CAGKQGEVHGYTF. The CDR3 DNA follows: TGTGCCGGTAAACAGGGTGAGGTACATGGCTACACCTTC.

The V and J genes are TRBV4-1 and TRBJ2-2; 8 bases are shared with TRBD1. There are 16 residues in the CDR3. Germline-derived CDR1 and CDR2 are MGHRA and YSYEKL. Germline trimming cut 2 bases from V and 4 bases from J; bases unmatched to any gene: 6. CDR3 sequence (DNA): TGCGCCAGCAGCCAACTCGACAGGGGTGGCACCGGGGAGCTGTTTTTT. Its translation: CASSQLDRGGTGELFF.